The rows below give T cell receptor beta chains drawn from one sample of a study of T cell responses to AZD1222 COVID-19 vaccine. Sequencing used immunoSEQ multiplex PCR; TCRdb keeps in-frame clones, though not all of them. The sample lists about 200,000 clones, approximately 93% occurring once. Sample: peripheral blood, taken 28 days after the second AZD1222 dose. These TCRs come from an adult who received the AZD1222 COVID-19 vaccine. The CDR3 runs from the conserved cysteine through the conserved F or W. The D gene is left open where the match is weak. Part of the rows lack a size; the others show once, few, many or a class for expanded clones.

clone_size	d_call	v_call	j_call	cdr3_nt	cdr3_aa
NA	NA	TRBV5-4	TRBJ1-5	TGTGCCGGATCAGTGGGAGGAGCTCAGCCCCAGCATTTT	CAGSVGGAQPQHF
NA	NA	TRBV18	TRBJ1-1	TGTGCCAGCTCACCCGGGAGGGGATTGAACACTGAAGCTTTCTTT	CASSPGRGLNTEAFF
NA	NA	TRBV7-6	TRBJ2-1	TGTGCCAGCAGCTTAAGGTTCGGGAATGAGCAGTTCTTC	CASSLRFGNEQFF
once	NA	TRBV30	TRBJ1-1	TGTGCCTGGGAGACAGTCGAGAACACTGAAGCTTTCTTT	CAWETVENTEAFF
few	TRBD1	TRBV28	TRBJ2-1	TGTGCCAGCACCCCTGGGACAGGGGGCCGAAATGAGCAGTTCTTC	CASTPGTGGRNEQFF
NA	NA	TRBV14	TRBJ1-6	TGTGCCAGCAGAATCGCGAATCGGGATTCACCCCTCCACTTT	CASRIANRDSPLHF
NA	NA	TRBV29-1	TRBJ2-1	TGCACCGTCCGACTATACAATGAGCAGTTCTTC	CTVRLYNEQFF
NA	NA	TRBV28	TRBJ1-1	TGTGCCAGCAGTAGTCCGTCGGGGGGAGACACTGAAGCTTTCTTT	CASSSPSGGDTEAFF
NA	NA	TRBV7-2	TRBJ2-2	TGTGCCAGCAGCATGACGAACACCGGGGAGCTGTTTTTT	CASSMTNTGELFF
NA	NA	TRBV5-6	TRBJ1-2	TGTGCCAGCAGCTTTACGGACGTAAGGAACTATGGCTACACCTTC	CASSFTDVRNYGYTF
NA	TRBD1	TRBV5-1	TRBJ1-1	TGCGCCAGCAGCCGGACAGGGGGCGCGATCACTGAAGCTTTCTTT	CASSRTGGAITEAFF
NA	NA	TRBV6-5	TRBJ1-2	TGTGCCAGCAGTTACTCGGCAGGCCCCTATGGCTACACCTTC	CASSYSAGPYGYTF
NA	NA	TRBV5-8	TRBJ1-4	TGTGCCAGCAGTCGGGCCCTTAATGAAAAACTGTTTTTT	CASSRALNEKLFF
NA	NA	TRBV9	TRBJ2-1	TGTGCCAGCAGCGTAGCTGGGTCTAACAATGAGCAGTTCTTC	CASSVAGSNNEQFF
NA	NA	TRBV20-1	TRBJ2-1	TGCAGTGCTAGATGGGGGAATGGGCAGTTCTTC	CSARWGNGQFF
NA	NA	TRBV3-1/TRBV3-2	TRBJ2-6	TGTGCCAGCAGCCAAGATTCGGCAGTAAGGTCTGGGGCCAACGTCCTGACTTTC	CASSQDSAVRSGANVLTF
NA	TRBD2	TRBV11-3	TRBJ2-1	TGTGCCAGCGGGCGGGGGGGCCTCTACAATGAGCAGTTCTTC	CASGRGGLYNEQFF
NA	TRBD1	TRBV13	TRBJ2-1	TGTGCCAGCAGATTCAGACAGGGGGGCTACAATGAGCAGTTCTTC	CASRFRQGGYNEQFF
NA	NA	TRBV5-6	TRBJ1-4	TGTGCCAGCAGCTTGGCCCTCGGGCAAGAAAAACTGTTTTTT	CASSLALGQEKLFF
NA	TRBD2	TRBV7-9	TRBJ2-5	TGTGCCAGCAGCTTAGATATAGCGGGGGGGTACGAGACCCAGTACTTC	CASSLDIAGGYETQYF
NA	TRBD1	TRBV5-4	TRBJ1-6	TGTGCCAGCAGCCCGGACAGGCTTCCACGGTCACCCCTCCACTTT	CASSPDRLPRSPLHF
NA	NA	TRBV18	TRBJ1-1	TGTGCCAGCTCACCAATAGAGGGGTCCGGGGGATCAAACACTGAAGCTTTCTTT	CASSPIEGSGGSNTEAFF
once	NA	TRBV12-3/TRBV12-4	TRBJ1-1	TGTGCCAGCAGCGACGGACTGAACACTGAAGCTTTCTTT	CASSDGLNTEAFF
NA	TRBD1	TRBV28	TRBJ2-5	TGTGCCAGCAGTACCCCGACAGGGTCGAAGACCCAGTACTTC	CASSTPTGSKTQYF
NA	NA	TRBV10-3	TRBJ2-3	TGTGCCATCAGTGTATACTCTTACACAGATACGCAGTATTTT	CAISVYSYTDTQYF
NA	TRBD1	TRBV28	TRBJ1-2	TGTGCCAGCAGTACCCAGACAGGGTTGAAGGGCTACACCTTC	CASSTQTGLKGYTF
NA	NA	TRBV7-2	TRBJ1-5	TGTGCCAGCAGCTTAATGGGTAGCCAGCCCCAGCATTTT	CASSLMGSQPQHF
few	TRBD1	TRBV6-5	TRBJ1-5	TGTGCCACCATGACAGGGTACAATCAGCCCCAGCATTTT	CATMTGYNQPQHF
NA	NA	TRBV6-5	TRBJ1-3	TGTGCCAGCAGGAGTCCCAGAAACACCATATATTTT	CASRSPRNTIYF